Given below is one T cell receptor (beta chain) in context. This sample is part of a study of T-cell memory formation after mild COVID-19. TCRdb recomputed calls from the 5' RACE reads with MiXCR, one row per CDR3 protein. Among fewer than 550,000 distinct CDR3 sequences listed, 20% were seen once. Trimming cost V 2 bases and J 4 bases, with 18 bases left between them. This CDR3 contains 17 residues. The germline gives CDR1 SGHAT, CDR2 FQNNGV. The clonotype was recovered from an adult woman who had mild COVID-19 (a few samples of this study predate the infection). Cell type and time point are not known. Source material: PBMCs or a T cell subset sorted from them (not recorded which). This chain joins TRBV11-2 and TRBJ2-1; D remains ambiguous. CDR3 region: CASSLTNSNRLYNEQFF. The DNA for the CDR3 is TGTGCCAGCAGCTTAACCAACAGCAATCGCCTTTACAATGAGCAGTTCTTC.